This T cell receptor (beta chain) was sequenced for a study of cytomegalovirus exposure and HLA in healthy donors. Whole-study findings and limits: It was confirmed in vitro that a few of the CMV-associated chains were specific for CMV antigens. Fewer N-insertions than the approximately 680-donor mean were reportedly shown by an Asian-associated ancestry cluster in a later analysis. Most CMV-associated TCR beta chains were later found to appear HLA-restricted.

Researchers ran the PCR with 60 Vbeta and 13 Jbeta primers. Data came from immunoSEQ multiplex PCR; TCRdb stores just in-frame clones and leaves some out. The repertoire holds about 32,000 clones, 80% to 90% seen once, with 3.6% in the top ten. There are a few counts of this clone. Its antigen is not known. The junction and the germline gene differ at one end; a read error may be behind it. Germline-derived CDR1 and CDR2 are LGHNT and FRNRAP. The CDR3 is made up of 16 amino acids. This chain uses TRBV12-5 with TRBJ1-2, with 12 bases matching TRBD1. Material: PBMCs. The clonotype comes from a woman aged 18-29 years in good health and CMV-seronegative. The CDR3 loop is CASGKGQGAANYGYPF. As DNA, the CDR3 is TGTGCTAGTGGTAAGGGACAGGGGGCGGCGAACTATGGCTACCCCTTC.